One sample yielded the 8 T cell receptor beta chains listed below, sequenced in a study of T cell clones after liver transplantation. Profiled with immunoSEQ multiplex PCR; TCRdb holds only in-frame clones, not every one. The table has about 75,000 clones, around 84% seen once; the top ten hold more than 2%. Material: CD4+ T cells from blood, obtained roughly 50 months after liver transplant. These receptors all come from a human patient who received a liver transplant. These T cells may partly come from the graft donor.

The V call is TRBV28, the J call TRBJ2-4, with D unclear. Germline-derived CDR1 and CDR2 are MDHEN and SYDVKM. This CDR3 is built from 14 residues. The V and J ends lost 5 bases and 1 base respectively, with 9 bases between them. CDR3 sequence (DNA): TGTGCCAGCAGTGTTAATGTGGCCAAAAACATTCAGTACTTC. Protein: CASSVNVAKNIQYF.

The chain joins TRBV18 to TRBJ1-6; 7 bases align to TRBD1. The CDR3 consists of 14 residues. V lost 3 bases and J lost 7; bases outside the gene matches: 3. The germline gives CDR1 KGHSH, CDR2 LQKENI. The CDR3 nucleotides read TGTGCCAGCTCACCGGGACAGCTAAATTCACCCCTCCACTTT. Translated, it gives CASSPGQLNSPLHF.

The rearrangement links TRBV7-2 to TRBJ2-2; possible D gene TRBD1, 6 bases. This CDR3 region has 19 residues. V lost 3 bases to trimming and J lost 1 base, with 21 bases between them. In germline, CDR1 is SGHTA, CDR2 FQGNSA. The chain's CDR3 is CASSFTTSRQAWNTGELFF. CDR3 bases: TGTGCCAGCAGCTTTACTACCTCAAGACAGGCTTGGAACACCGGGGAGCTGTTTTTT.

This chain connects TRBV2 to TRBJ2-1, with D possibly being TRBD1 or TRBD2 (6 bases each). CDR1 and CDR2 (germline): SNHLY, FYNNEI. The CDR3 has 14 amino acids. V was shortened by 1 base and J by 10 bases, with 14 bases between the two germline ends. CDR3 residues: CASSEGGALAEQFF. CDR3 nucleotide sequence: TGTGCCAGCAGTGAAGGGGGGGCCCTGGCAGAGCAGTTCTTC.

The chain is built from TRBV11-1 and TRBJ1-4, with 7 positions matching TRBD1. Germline CDR1 SGHAT, CDR2 FQDESV (reference sequence). This CDR3 is 16 amino acids long. Losses at the gene ends were 3 bases for V and 3 bases for J; bases not matched to a gene: 7. The CDR3 DNA reads TGTGCCAGCAGCTTTCGGGGGACAGACTCTAATGAAAAACTGTTTTTT. Translation: CASSFRGTDSNEKLFF.

The chain recombines TRBV28 with TRBJ2-7, with 10 bases that match TRBD1. V was pared by 1 base and J by 3 bases, with 3 bases of the junction left unmatched. Per germline, CDR1 MDHEN and CDR2 SYDVKM. The CDR3 is 15 residues long. CDR3 region: CASSLSGQGIYEQYF. CDR3 coding DNA: TGTGCCAGCAGTTTATCGGGACAGGGGATCTACGAGCAGTACTTC.

The chain uses TRBV6-5 and TRBJ2-7; no reliable D call. The germline V gene has CDR1 MNHEY and CDR2 SVGAGI. The CDR3 has 15 residues. Between the trimmed V and J ends, which lost 6 bases and 0 bases, there was a span of 15 bases. For the CDR3, the DNA is TGTGCCAGCAGGACCCTTGGTGGAAGCTCCTACGAGCAGTACTTC. This sequence encodes CASRTLGGSSYEQYF.

The chain uses TRBV5-1 and TRBJ2-5; 7 nucleotides agree with TRBD2. Germline V CDR1 and CDR2: SGHRS, YFSETQ. V lost 5 bases to trimming and J lost 2 bases; unmatched junction nucleotides: 6. This CDR3 spans 14 amino acids. The CDR3 protein is CASRPTGGQETQYF. The DNA of the CDR3 is TGCGCCAGCAGGCCAACGGGGGGTCAAGAGACCCAGTACTTC.